This TCR beta chain was found in a study of blood T cell repertoires in COVID-19. Study at large: Sources were T cells, B-cell-depleted T cells, or PBMCs; the material itself was cDNA or gDNA.

Original processing methods: Reference gene primer amplification yielded estimated nucleated cell counts. The data were produced by immunoSEQ multiplex PCR, yet TCRdb's version contains in-frame clones alone and is incomplete. D and trimming come from the DNA, and the V and J calls and clone size come from that table. This table holds 250,000 to 400,000 clones, roughly 90% found once. Germline loops: CDR1 DFQATT, CDR2 SNEGSKA (reference sequence). This CDR3 has 11 amino acids. The ends were cut back, 7 bases at V and 2 bases at J, with 5 bases in the middle. Patients in Seattle were enrolled during active infection, then followed longitudinally.

The genes are TRBV20-1 and TRBJ1-4; D is unclear. The material sequenced was peripheral blood. The origin of this receptor is a woman under 40 with COVID-19, enrolled during active disease. CDR3 nucleotides: TGCAGTGGAGGGACTAATGAAAAACTGTTTTTT. This sequence encodes CSGGTNEKLFF.